These 13 T cell receptor beta chains came from one sample sequenced in a study of blood T cells in healthy people across ages. The use of a sample-barcoded 5' primer and a J-beta primer mix characterized a second PCR of 7 to 11 cycles. From the 5' RACE reads, TCRdb called clonotypes with MiXCR, one entry per CDR3 protein. This sample has 1.4 million to 1.5 million distinct CDR3 sequences, with roughly 40% found just once. What was sequenced was blood. These receptors originate from a woman aged 18 to 35 in good health.

This clonotype was observed a handful of times. The chain carries TRBV20-1 and TRBJ2-5; TRBD2 is a possible D gene (5 bases). From germline, CDR1 is DFQATT and CDR2 SNEGSKA (reference sequence). The V gene lost 0 bases and the J gene lost 3 bases, with 14 bases spanning the gap. The CDR3 sequence is 15 residues long. CDR3 loop: CSARDSGTGKETQYF. DNA for the CDR3: TGCAGTGCTAGAGATAGTGGTACGGGAAAAGAGACCCAGTACTTC.

The chain carries TRBV10-3 and TRBJ1-4; tentative D call: TRBD1 (5 bases). Germline CDR1 ENHRY, CDR2 SYGVKD. The CDR3 consists of 16 residues. V lost 2 bases, J lost 0 bases, and 10 bases lay in between. The CDR3 sequence: CAISEGRAATNEKLFF. The CDR3 region has the DNA TGTGCCATCAGTGAGGGCAGGGCTGCAACTAATGAAAAACTGTTTTTT.

The V call is TRBV12-3 or TRBV12-4, the J call TRBJ1-2; a weak D match, TRBD1 (6 bases). This CDR3 has 13 amino acids. The ends were cut back, 7 bases at V and 1 base at J, with 10 bases in the middle. CDR3 in amino acids: CASTRQDNYGYTF. In DNA, the CDR3 is TGTGCCAGCACTAGACAGGATAACTATGGCTACACCTTC.

This chain links TRBV10-3 with TRBJ1-3; 7 nucleotides line up with TRBD1. CDR1 and CDR2 (germline): ENHRY, SYGVKD. V shed 6 bases, J shed 2 bases, and the junction held 7 bases outside the gene matches. CDR3 size: 15 residues. CDR3 protein: CAIREDRAPGNTIYF. CDR3 nucleotide sequence: TGTGCCATCAGGGAAGACAGGGCCCCTGGAAACACCATATATTTT.

The count of this clonotype is one. The chain recombines TRBV4-2 with TRBJ2-2; D perhaps matches TRBD2 (6 bases). Trimming stripped 3 bases from V and 8 bases from J, with 19 bases between. There are 16 residues in the CDR3. The germline gives CDR1 LGHNA, CDR2 YNFKEQ. This CDR3 reads CASSHSPGTAPGELFF. CDR3 nucleotides: TGTGCCAGCAGCCATTCCCCTGGGACTGCACCAGGGGAGCTGTTTTTT.

This clonotype was seen more than once but under ten times. The CDR3, as DNA: TGTGCCAGCAGCGGGAGGGGGCCGAATCAGCCCCAGCATTTT. Amino acid sequence: CASSGRGPNQPQHF. The V and J genes are TRBV2 and TRBJ1-5, with TRBD1 matching over 7 bases. Germline loops: CDR1 SNHLY, CDR2 FYNNEI. The CDR3 covers 14 residues. V dropped 6 bases and J dropped 4; count of bases not matched to a gene: 6.

With regard to this clonotype: The junction differs from germline at one of its ends, possibly a read error. J is TRBJ1-3 and V is TRBV9; D is ambiguous. Germline values: CDR1 SGDLS, CDR2 YYNGEE. The CDR3 is 13 amino acids. In DNA, the CDR3 is TGTGCCAGCAGCGTAGCCCCTGGGAACACCATATATTTT. It is translated as CASSVAPGNTIYF.

In regard to this clonotype: A read error may be the cause here, since a much bigger clone is one base away. The chain is built from TRBV10-3 and TRBJ2-3; no clear D. Germline V gene sequence: CDR1 ENHRY, CDR2 SYGVKD. The CDR3 has 15 residues. The V end was cut by 2 bases, the J end by 4 bases, with 13 bases between. The CDR3 region is CAISEAMTAADTQYF. CDR3 DNA: TGTGCCATCAGTGAGGCGATGACGGCAGCAGATACGCAGTATTTT.

A few counts support this clonotype. A much bigger clone sits one base away, suggesting this may be a read error. The genes are TRBV6-6 and TRBJ2-3; D perhaps matches TRBD1 (5 bases). The germline V and J ends were trimmed by 7 bases and 1 base, with 9 bases remaining between them. Germline loops: CDR1 MNHNY, CDR2 SVGAGI (reference sequence). The CDR3 runs to 13 residues. CDR3 sequence: CASTLGGTDTQYF. DNA for the CDR3: TGTGCCAGCACCTTAGGGGGCACAGATACGCAGTATTTT.

V gene TRBV6-2 or TRBV6-3 combines with J gene TRBJ1-5; TRBD1 matches at 7 bases. The CDR3 length is 17 residues. Germline trimming cut 5 bases from V and 4 bases from J; bases unmatched to any gene: 14. The V gene's germline CDR1 is MNHEY and CDR2 SVGEGT. CDR3 amino acids: CASSPSQGTLTNQPQHF. CDR3 DNA sequence: TGTGCCAGCAGTCCCTCACAGGGGACATTAACAAATCAGCCCCAGCATTTT.

The genes are TRBV11-2 and TRBJ1-1; D perhaps matches TRBD1 (5 bases). Trimming removed 1 base from V and 3 bases from J, with 15 bases in between. CDR3 length: 16 residues. Germline assignment: CDR1 SGHAT and CDR2 FQNNGV. CDR3 protein: CASSLGFGTSDTEAFF. The CDR3 region has the DNA TGTGCCAGCAGCTTAGGATTCGGGACTTCTGACACTGAAGCTTTCTTT.

This clonotype appeared a few times. This chain connects TRBV12-3 or TRBV12-4 to TRBJ1-2; D may be TRBD1 (6 bases). Trimming removed 8 bases at V and 8 bases at J, with 21 bases between. This CDR3 has 14 amino acids. The CDR3 protein is CASFRPDSIWGYTF. CDR3 bases: TGTGCCAGCTTTCGGCCGGACAGCATTTGGGGCTACACCTTC.

The CDR3 region is CASRPMHSGANVLTF. The CDR3 DNA reads TGTGCCAGTCGACCGATGCACTCTGGGGCCAACGTCCTGACTTTC. The genes are TRBV19 and TRBJ2-6; D remains unclear. This CDR3 region has 15 residues. V was clipped by 8 bases and J by 0 bases, with 11 bases between them. Per germline, CDR1 LNHDA and CDR2 SQIVND (reference sequence).